Included here is one TCR beta chain sequence, with context. What it binds is unknown. TCRdb recomputed calls from the RT-PCR reads with MiXCR, one row per CDR3 protein. The sample has approximately 500,000 distinct CDR3 sequences, around 13% seen once; the top ten hold less than 15%. The CDR3 loop spans 16 amino acids. Trimming pared 4 bases from V and 2 bases from J, leaving 16 bases between. The record originates from a study of response to subunit inactivated influenza vaccine. Study results and limitations: Authors proposed each seasonal influenza vaccination draws in few new T cells.

This sample comprised PBMCs from blood, obtained more than 35 days after vaccination. This chain links TRBV12-3 or TRBV12-4 with TRBJ2-3, with unresolved D. The receptor comes from a man aged 50 to 59 who received an inactivated influenza vaccine. The CDR3 sequence: CASSSDLAAPTDTQYF. In nucleotides, the CDR3 is TGTGCCAGCAGTTCCGATTTGGCGGCCCCCACAGATACGCAGTATTTT.